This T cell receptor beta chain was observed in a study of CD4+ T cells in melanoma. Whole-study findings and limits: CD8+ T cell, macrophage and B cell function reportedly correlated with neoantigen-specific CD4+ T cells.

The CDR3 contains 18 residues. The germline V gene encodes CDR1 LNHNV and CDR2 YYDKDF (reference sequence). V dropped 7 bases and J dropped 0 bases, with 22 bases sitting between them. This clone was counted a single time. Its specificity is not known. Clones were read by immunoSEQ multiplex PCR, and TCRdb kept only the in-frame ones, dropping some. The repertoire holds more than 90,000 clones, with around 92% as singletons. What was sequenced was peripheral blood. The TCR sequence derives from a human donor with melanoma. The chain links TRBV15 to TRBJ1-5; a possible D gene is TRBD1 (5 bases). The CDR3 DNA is TGTGCCACCAATAAGGGCTCCAGGGCGTTTTATAGCAATCAGCCCCAGCATTTT. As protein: CATNKGSRAFYSNQPQHF.